A single sample is the source of the 13 T cell receptor beta chains below, sequenced in a study of T cell responses to AZD1222 COVID-19 vaccine. Using immunoSEQ multiplex PCR, the repertoire was profiled, and TCRdb retains in-frame clones only, with some absent. The sample lists around 100,000 clones, approximately 92% seen once, with 1% to 1.5% in the top ten. The material sequenced was peripheral blood, taken on day 0 of AZD1222 vaccination. The receptors here all came from an adult in good health.

The CDR3 is CASSYSAGSYNEQFF. The CDR3 DNA reads as TGTGCCAGCAGTTACTCAGCGGGCTCCTACAATGAGCAGTTCTTC. The rearrangement uses TRBV6-5 and TRBJ2-1, with D possibly being TRBD2 (6 bases). V was clipped by 0 bases and J by 0 bases, with 6 bases between them. CDR1 is MNHEY, CDR2 SVGAGI, per germline. The length of the CDR3 is 15 residues.

The chain joins TRBV6-1 to TRBJ1-6; D unresolved. Trimming shortened V by 10 bases and J by 9 bases, and 16 bases separated the two germline ends. Germline CDR1 MNHNS, CDR2 SASEGT. This CDR3 spans 13 amino acids. The CDR3 region is CATTVGSGSPLHF. CDR3 in DNA: TGTGCCACCACAGTGGGGTCTGGTTCACCCCTCCACTTT.

This chain uses TRBV4-2 with TRBJ2-2; unclear D gene. The CDR3 contains 14 residues. The V end was cut by 1 base, the J end by 5 bases, with 8 bases between. Germline assignment: CDR1 LGHNA and CDR2 YNFKEQ. The CDR3 DNA reads as TGTGCCAGCAGCCAAGTCGGCCATACCGGGGAGCTGTTTTTT. Its protein is CASSQVGHTGELFF.

V is TRBV18 and J is TRBJ2-7, with D hard to call. This CDR3 comprises 14 residues. Germline lookup yields CDR1 KGHSH and CDR2 LQKENI. The V end was cut by 0 bases, the J end by 2 bases, with 8 bases between. The DNA of the CDR3 is TGTGCCAGCTCACCACCGTCACAGACCTACGAGCAGTACTTC. It codes for CASSPPSQTYEQYF.

The chain couples TRBV4-2 to TRBJ1-1, with 10 bases matching TRBD1. CDR3 length: 15 residues. Germline V gives CDR1 LGHNA, CDR2 YNFKEQ. With V trimmed by 0 bases and J by 5 bases, 3 bases remained unmatched. CDR3: CASSQEGTGVTEAFF. The CDR3 DNA reads as TGTGCCAGCAGCCAAGAGGGGACAGGGGTGACTGAAGCTTTCTTT.

The chain joins TRBV19 to TRBJ1-5; D is undetermined. Trimming left V 4 bases short and J 7 bases short, with 14 bases between. The CDR3 length is 14 residues. Per the germline V gene, CDR1 is LNHDA and CDR2 is SQIVND (reference sequence). CDR3 sequence: CASSKEGSQQPQHF. The CDR3 nucleotides read TGTGCCAGTAGTAAGGAAGGGTCCCAACAGCCCCAGCATTTT.

The gene calls are TRBV12-3 or TRBV12-4 and TRBJ1-6; no definite D call. The CDR3 totals 12 residues. With 6 bases removed from V and 8 bases from J, the gap between germline ends came to 8 bases. The CDR3 sequence: CASSRVDSPLHF. The CDR3 DNA reads as TGTGCCAGCAGCCGGGTGGATTCACCCCTCCACTTT.

The chain recombines TRBV7-3 with TRBJ1-5; D uncertain. This CDR3 contains 13 residues. The V gene's germline CDR1 is SGHTA and CDR2 FQGTGA. The germline V and J ends were trimmed by 3 bases and 4 bases, with 7 bases remaining between them. The CDR3 loop reads CASSFSPNQPQHF. In nucleotides, the CDR3 is TGTGCCAGCAGCTTTTCACCGAATCAGCCCCAGCATTTT.

The chain joins TRBV7-2 to TRBJ2-7; TRBD1 or TRBD2 may be the D gene (5 bases each). CDR3 length: 14 residues. With 5 bases removed from V and 7 bases from J, the gap between germline ends came to 18 bases. Germline-derived CDR1 and CDR2 are SGHTA and FQGNSA. The CDR3 protein is CASSIPGAPREQYF. The CDR3 DNA is TGTGCCAGCAGCATCCCCGGGGCTCCGCGAGAGCAGTACTTC.

V is TRBV5-6 and J is TRBJ2-7; TRBD1 matches at 8 bases. After removal of 4 bases from V and 5 bases from J, the junction contained 5 bases not matched to a gene. Looked up from germline, CDR1 is SGHDT and CDR2 is YYEEEE. The CDR3 is 13 amino acids. The CDR3 sequence: CASSLDRVNEQYF. As DNA, the CDR3 is TGTGCCAGCAGCCTGGACAGGGTAAACGAGCAGTACTTC. Supplemented by reference TRBV5-6 and TRBJ2-7, the full variable domain reads DAGVTQSPTHLIKTRGQQVTLRCSPKSGHDTVSWYQQALGQGPQFIFQYYEEEERQRGNFPDRFSGHQFPNYSSELNVNALLLGDSALYLCASSLDRVNEQYFGPGTRLTVT.

The chain joins TRBV28 to TRBJ1-4, with 10 nucleotides matching TRBD1. Germline assignment: CDR1 MDHEN and CDR2 SYDVKM. J was trimmed by 4 bases and V by 4 bases; bases with no gene match: 3. This CDR3 spans 15 amino acids. The CDR3 DNA follows: TGTGCCAGCAGTTCCCGGACAGGGGGTAATGAAAAACTGTTTTTT. Residues: CASSSRTGGNEKLFF. Combining the CDR3 with reference TRBV28 and TRBJ1-4 gives the whole variable domain DVKVTQSSRYLVKRTGEKVFLECVQDMDHENMFWYRQDPGLGLRLIYFSYDVKMKEKGDIPEGYSVSREKKERFSLILESASTNQTSMYLCASSSRTGGNEKLFFGSGTQLSVL.

In DNA form, the CDR3 reads TGTGCCAGCAGCCCGCAGACAGTCAACTATGGCTACACCTTC. It yields the protein CASSPQTVNYGYTF. This chain uses TRBV7-2 with TRBJ1-2, with D possibly being TRBD1 (5 bases). Germline CDR1 is SGHTA and CDR2 is FQGNSA. The CDR3 has 14 residues. V lost 5 bases and J 2 bases, leaving 12 bases between the germline ends.

The chain has TRBV27 and TRBJ2-7, with TRBD2 as a possible D gene (6 bases). The germline gives CDR1 MNHEY, CDR2 SMNVEV (reference sequence). This CDR3 is built from 14 residues. V lost 5 bases, J lost 5 bases, and 16 bases lay in between. CDR3 bases: TGTGCCAGCAGTCTAGGTGGGACTTGGAACGAGCAGTACTTC. Translated, it gives CASSLGGTWNEQYF.